This TCR beta chain is from a study of T cell repertoires in cytomegalovirus infection. Overall study: Signatures in public TCR beta sequences pointed to both CMV infection and matching HLA type. Whole-study results and caveats: Cumulative frequency of public TCR beta families picked out carriers of CMV plus the relevant HLA. The response measured ex vivo was dominated by TCR beta clonotypes (HLA-C-restricted and CMV-specific).

TCRdb recomputed calls from the reads with MiXCR, one row per CDR3 protein. Here the sample spans about 460,000 distinct CDR3 sequences, about 10% being singletons. This clonotype was counted ten times or more. The antigen is not known. The V gene lost 7 bases and the J gene lost 0 bases, with 14 bases spanning the gap. Germline V gene data show CDR1 as DFQATT and CDR2 as SNEGSKA (reference sequence). This CDR3 contains 14 residues. The TCR was taken from a human donor in good health (CMV status not recorded). Some clones in this sample may be carry-over from other donors' samples. The sequencing sample was made of PBMCs. This sequence joins TRBV20-1 and TRBJ2-3, with D tentatively TRBD1 or TRBD2 (6 bases each). The CDR3 sequence is CSGHEGGSTDTQYF. The CDR3 DNA reads TGCAGTGGCCATGAAGGGGGGAGCACAGATACGCAGTATTTT.